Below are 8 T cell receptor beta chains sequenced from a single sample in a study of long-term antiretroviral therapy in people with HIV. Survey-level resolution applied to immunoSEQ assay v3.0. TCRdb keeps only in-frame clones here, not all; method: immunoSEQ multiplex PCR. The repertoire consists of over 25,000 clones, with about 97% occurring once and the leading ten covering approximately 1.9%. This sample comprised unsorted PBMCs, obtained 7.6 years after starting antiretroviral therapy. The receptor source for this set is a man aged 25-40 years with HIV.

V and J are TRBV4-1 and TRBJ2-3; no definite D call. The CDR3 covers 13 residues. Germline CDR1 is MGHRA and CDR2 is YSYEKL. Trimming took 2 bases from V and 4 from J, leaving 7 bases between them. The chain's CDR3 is CASSQRVADTQYF. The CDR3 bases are TGCGCCAGCAGCCAAAGGGTAGCAGATACGCAGTATTTT.

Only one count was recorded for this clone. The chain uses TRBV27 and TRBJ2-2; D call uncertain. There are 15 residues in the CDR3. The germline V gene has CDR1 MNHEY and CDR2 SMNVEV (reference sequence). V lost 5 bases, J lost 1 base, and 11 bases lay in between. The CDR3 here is CASSPWNGNTGELFF. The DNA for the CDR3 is TGTGCCAGCAGTCCTTGGAACGGGAACACCGGGGAGCTGTTTTTT.

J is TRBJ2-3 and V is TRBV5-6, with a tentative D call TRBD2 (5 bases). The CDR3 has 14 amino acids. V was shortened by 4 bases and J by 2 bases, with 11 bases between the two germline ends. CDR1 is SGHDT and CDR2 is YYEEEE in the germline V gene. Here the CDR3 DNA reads TGTGCCAGCAGCGCCCGGAGGATCACAGATACGCAGTATTTT. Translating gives CASSARRITDTQYF.

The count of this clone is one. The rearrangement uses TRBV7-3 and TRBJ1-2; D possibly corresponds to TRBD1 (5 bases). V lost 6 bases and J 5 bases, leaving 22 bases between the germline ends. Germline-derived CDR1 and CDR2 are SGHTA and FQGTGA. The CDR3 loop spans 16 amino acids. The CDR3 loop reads CASSHIRSGRSYGYTF. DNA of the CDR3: TGTGCCAGCAGTCATATCAGGTCGGGGCGGTCATATGGCTACACCTTC.

CDR3 sequence (DNA): TGTGCCAGCAGCCAAGTCCTCCAGGGGGCTAATCAGCCCCAGCATTTT. It codes for CASSQVLQGANQPQHF. The gene calls are TRBV4-2 and TRBJ1-5; 8 positions agree with TRBD1. This CDR3 is built from 16 residues. Germline V gene lookup returns CDR1 LGHNA and CDR2 YNFKEQ. The trim removed 1 base at V and 4 bases at J, leaving 6 bases unmatched.

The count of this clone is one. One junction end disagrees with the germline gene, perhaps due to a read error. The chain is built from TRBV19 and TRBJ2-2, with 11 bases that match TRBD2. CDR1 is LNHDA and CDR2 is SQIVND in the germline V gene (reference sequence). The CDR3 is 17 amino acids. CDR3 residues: CASSLDSGGAYTGELFF. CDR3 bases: TGTGCCAGTAGTCTAGATAGCGGGGGGGCCTACACCGGGGAGCTGTTTTTT. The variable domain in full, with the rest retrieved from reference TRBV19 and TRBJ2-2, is DGGITQSPKYLFRKEGQNVTLSCEQNLNHDAMYWYRQDPGQGLRLIYYSQIVNDFQKGDIAEGYSVSREKKESFPLTVTSAQKNPTAFYLCASSLDSGGAYTGELFFGEGSRLTVL.

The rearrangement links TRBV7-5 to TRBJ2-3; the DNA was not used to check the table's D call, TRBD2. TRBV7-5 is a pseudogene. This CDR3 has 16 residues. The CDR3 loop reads CARSLARGGTTDTQYF. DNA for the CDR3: TGTGCCAGAAGCTTAGCGAGGGGGGGAACCACAGATACGCAGTATTTT.

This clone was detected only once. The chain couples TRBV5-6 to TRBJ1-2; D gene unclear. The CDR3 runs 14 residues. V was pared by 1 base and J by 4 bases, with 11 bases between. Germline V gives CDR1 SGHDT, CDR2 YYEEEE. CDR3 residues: CASSLRTVSYGYTF. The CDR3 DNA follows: TGTGCCAGCAGCTTGCGTACAGTCTCCTATGGCTACACCTTC.